This TCR beta chain appears in the sequencing data of a study of T cells in Graves' hyperthyroidism and ophthalmopathy. Amplification of TCR beta CDR3 regions was performed using RNA transcripts as template. HTBI primers were used for first-round RT-PCR of the TCR CDR3. TCRdb called the multiplex PCR reads again in MiXCR, with one record for every CDR3 protein. This table holds 600,000 to 800,000 distinct CDR3 sequences, roughly 32% found once. The sequenced sample consisted of blood. This clonotype was sampled from a woman between 40 and 55 years old with Graves' hyperthyroidism.

For the CDR3, the DNA is TGCAGCTCAATTGGGGGGAATCAGCCCCAGCATTTT. This translates into CSSIGGNQPQHF. This sequence joins TRBV20-1 and TRBJ1-5; D might be TRBD1 (5 bases). Germline V CDR1 and CDR2: DFQATT, SNEGSKA (reference sequence). The CDR3 consists of 12 residues.